This T cell receptor (beta chain) is from a study of radiotherapy plus CTLA-4 blockade in lung cancer. Study-level background: Around 18% of enrolled patients responded objectively, and 31% had disease control. Findings and limits, study-wide: Increased serum interferon-beta after radiation also reportedly predicted response strongly. Among blood TCR repertoires after radiotherapy plus ipilimumab, tumor-derived clones expanded.

A note on this clone: Its antigen remains unidentified.

The germline V and J ends were trimmed by 5 bases and 1 base, with 11 bases remaining between them. The length of the CDR3 is 14 residues. Germline CDR1 reads SGHVS; CDR2 reads FQNEAQ. Data came from immunoSEQ multiplex PCR; TCRdb stores just in-frame clones and leaves some out. The table records 81,000 or so clones, 78% of them present only once. Alongside CTLA-4 blockade with ipilimumab, patients with chemo-refractory metastatic non-small-cell lung cancer received focal radiation. This clonotype was sampled from a human donor with non-small cell lung cancer whose response to radiotherapy plus ipilimumab could not be evaluated. Some clones in this sample may be carry-over from other donors' samples. The chain carries TRBV7-8 and TRBJ2-5, with D hard to call. The starting material was peripheral blood, obtained from a patient treated with radiotherapy plus ipilimumab. The CDR3 DNA is TGTGCCAGCAGCCGCGAGCCGGGCCAAGAGACCCAGTACTTC. Its protein product is CASSREPGQETQYF.